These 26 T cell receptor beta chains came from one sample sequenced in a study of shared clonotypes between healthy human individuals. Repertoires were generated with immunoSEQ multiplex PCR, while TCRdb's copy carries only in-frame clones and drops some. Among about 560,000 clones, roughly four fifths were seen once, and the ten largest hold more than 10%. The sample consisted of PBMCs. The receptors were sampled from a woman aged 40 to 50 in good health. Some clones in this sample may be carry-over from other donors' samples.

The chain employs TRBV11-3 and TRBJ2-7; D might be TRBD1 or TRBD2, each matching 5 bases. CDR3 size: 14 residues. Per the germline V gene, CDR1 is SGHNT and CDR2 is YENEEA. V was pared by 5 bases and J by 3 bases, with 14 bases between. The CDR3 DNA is TGTGCCAGCAGCACGTACCGGGACGACTACGAGCAGTACTTC. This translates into CASSTYRDDYEQYF.

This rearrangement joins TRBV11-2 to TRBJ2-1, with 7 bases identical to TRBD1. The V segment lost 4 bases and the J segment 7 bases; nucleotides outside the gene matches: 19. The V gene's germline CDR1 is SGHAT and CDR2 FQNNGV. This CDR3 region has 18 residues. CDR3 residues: CASSSPPQGTAGTNEQFF. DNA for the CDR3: TGTGCCAGCAGCTCACCCCCACAGGGGACCGCGGGTACTAATGAGCAGTTCTTC.

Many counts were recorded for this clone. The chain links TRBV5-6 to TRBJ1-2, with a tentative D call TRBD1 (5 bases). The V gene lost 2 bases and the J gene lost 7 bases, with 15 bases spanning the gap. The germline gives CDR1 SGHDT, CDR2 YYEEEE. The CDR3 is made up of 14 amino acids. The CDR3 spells CASSFSGGGGGYTF. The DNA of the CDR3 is TGTGCCAGCAGCTTCTCAGGCGGCGGGGGTGGCTACACCTTC.

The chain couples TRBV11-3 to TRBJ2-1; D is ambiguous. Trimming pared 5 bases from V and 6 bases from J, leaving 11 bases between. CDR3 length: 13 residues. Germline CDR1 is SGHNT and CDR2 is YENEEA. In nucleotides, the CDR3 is TGTGCCAGCAGCCCCGGGCATACCAATGAGCAGTTCTTC. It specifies CASSPGHTNEQFF.

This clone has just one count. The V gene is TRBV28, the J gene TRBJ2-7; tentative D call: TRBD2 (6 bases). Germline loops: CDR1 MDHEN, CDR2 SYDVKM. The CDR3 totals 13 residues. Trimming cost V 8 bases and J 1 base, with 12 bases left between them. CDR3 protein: CASGWDFSYEQYF. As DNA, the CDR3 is TGTGCCAGCGGGTGGGACTTTTCCTACGAGCAGTACTTC.

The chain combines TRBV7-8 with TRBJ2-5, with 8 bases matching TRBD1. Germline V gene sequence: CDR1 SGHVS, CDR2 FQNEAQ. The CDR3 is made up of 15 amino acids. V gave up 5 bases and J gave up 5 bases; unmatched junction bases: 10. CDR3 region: CASSRSTGVLETQYF. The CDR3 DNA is TGTGCCAGCAGCCGTTCGACAGGGGTACTTGAGACCCAGTACTTC.

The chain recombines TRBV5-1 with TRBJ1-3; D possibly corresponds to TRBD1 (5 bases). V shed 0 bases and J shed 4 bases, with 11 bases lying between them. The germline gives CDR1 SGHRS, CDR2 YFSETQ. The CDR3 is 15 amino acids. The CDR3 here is CASSLAGGFGNTIYF. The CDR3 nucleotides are TGCGCCAGCAGCTTGGCCGGGGGGTTCGGAAACACCATATATTTT.

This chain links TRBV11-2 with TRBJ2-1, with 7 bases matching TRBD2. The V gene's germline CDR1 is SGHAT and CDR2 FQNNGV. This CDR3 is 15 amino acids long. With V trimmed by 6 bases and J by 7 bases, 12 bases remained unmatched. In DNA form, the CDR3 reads TGTGCCAGCAGGACCGGACTAAGCGGGAAGAATGAGCAGTTCTTC. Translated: CASRTGLSGKNEQFF. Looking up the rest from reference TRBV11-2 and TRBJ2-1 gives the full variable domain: EAGVAQSPRYKIIEKRQSVAFWCNPISGHATLYWYQQILGQGPKLLIQFQNNGVVDDSQLPKDRFSAERLKGVDSTLKIQPAKLEDSAVYLCASRTGLSGKNEQFFGPGTRLTVL.

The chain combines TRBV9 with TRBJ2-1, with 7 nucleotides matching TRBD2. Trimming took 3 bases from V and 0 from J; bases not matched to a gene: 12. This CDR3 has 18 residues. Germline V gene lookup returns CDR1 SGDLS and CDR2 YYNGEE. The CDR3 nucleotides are TGTGCCAGCAGCGCCCGACAGCAGCGGGGCAGCTCCTACAATGAGCAGTTCTTC. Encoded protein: CASSARQQRGSSYNEQFF.

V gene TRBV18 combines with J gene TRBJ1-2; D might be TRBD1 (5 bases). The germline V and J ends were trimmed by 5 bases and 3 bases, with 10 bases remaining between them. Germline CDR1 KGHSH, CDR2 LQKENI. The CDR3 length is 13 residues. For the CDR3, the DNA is TGTGCCAGCTCAATGCAGGGTGACTATGGCTACACCTTC. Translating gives CASSMQGDYGYTF.

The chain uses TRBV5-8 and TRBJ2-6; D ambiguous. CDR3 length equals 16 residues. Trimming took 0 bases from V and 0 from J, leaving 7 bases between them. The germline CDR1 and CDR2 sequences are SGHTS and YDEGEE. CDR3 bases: TGTGCCAGCAGCTTGGGGGGAAACTCTGGGGCCAACGTCCTGACTTTC. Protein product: CASSLGGNSGANVLTF. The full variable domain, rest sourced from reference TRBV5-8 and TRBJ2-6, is EAGVTQSPTHLIKTRGQQATLRCSPISGHTSVYWYQQALGLGLQFLLWYDEGEERNRGNFPPRFSGRQFPNYSSELNVNALELEDSALYLCASSLGGNSGANVLTFGAGSRLTVL.

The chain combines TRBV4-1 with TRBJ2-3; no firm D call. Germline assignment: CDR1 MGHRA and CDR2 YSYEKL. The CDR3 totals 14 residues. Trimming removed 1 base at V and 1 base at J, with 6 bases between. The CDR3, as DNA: TGCGCCAGCAGCCAAGGGCTAGGCACAGATACGCAGTATTTT. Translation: CASSQGLGTDTQYF.

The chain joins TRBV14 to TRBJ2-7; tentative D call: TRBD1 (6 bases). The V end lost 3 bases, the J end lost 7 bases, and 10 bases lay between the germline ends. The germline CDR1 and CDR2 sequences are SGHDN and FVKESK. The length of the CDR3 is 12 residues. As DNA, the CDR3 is TGTGCCAGCAGCCATGTCAGGGGAGAGCAGTACTTC. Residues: CASSHVRGEQYF.

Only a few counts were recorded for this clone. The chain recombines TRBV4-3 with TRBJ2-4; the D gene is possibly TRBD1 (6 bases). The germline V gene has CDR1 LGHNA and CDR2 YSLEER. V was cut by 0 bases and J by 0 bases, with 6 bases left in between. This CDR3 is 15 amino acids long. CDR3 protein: CASSQEGAAKNIQYF. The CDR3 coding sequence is TGCGCCAGCAGCCAAGAGGGGGCAGCCAAAAACATTCAGTACTTC.

The CDR3 sequence is CASSVRTDYVGGQPQHF. CDR3 DNA: TGTGCCAGCAGTGTTAGGACCGACTATGTGGGTGGTCAGCCCCAGCATTTT. The genes are TRBV6-1 and TRBJ1-5; unclear D gene. V was clipped by 4 bases and J by 6 bases, with 22 bases between them. This CDR3 is built from 17 residues. Germline V gives CDR1 MNHNS, CDR2 SASEGT.

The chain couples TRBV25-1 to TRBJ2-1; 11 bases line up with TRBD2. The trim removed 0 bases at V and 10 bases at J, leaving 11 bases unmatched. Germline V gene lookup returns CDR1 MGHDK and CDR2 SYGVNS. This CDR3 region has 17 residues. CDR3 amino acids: CASSEYRSTSGTREQFF. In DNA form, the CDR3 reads TGTGCCAGCAGTGAATACCGTTCGACTAGCGGGACACGGGAGCAGTTCTTC.

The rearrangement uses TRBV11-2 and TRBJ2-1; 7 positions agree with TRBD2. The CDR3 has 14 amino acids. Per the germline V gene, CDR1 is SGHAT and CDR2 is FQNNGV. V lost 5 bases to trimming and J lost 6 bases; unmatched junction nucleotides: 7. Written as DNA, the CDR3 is TGTGCCAGCAGCGATGGACTAGTTGGCAATGAGCAGTTCTTC. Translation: CASSDGLVGNEQFF. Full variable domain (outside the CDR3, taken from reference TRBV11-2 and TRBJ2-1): EAGVAQSPRYKIIEKRQSVAFWCNPISGHATLYWYQQILGQGPKLLIQFQNNGVVDDSQLPKDRFSAERLKGVDSTLKIQPAKLEDSAVYLCASSDGLVGNEQFFGPGTRLTVL.

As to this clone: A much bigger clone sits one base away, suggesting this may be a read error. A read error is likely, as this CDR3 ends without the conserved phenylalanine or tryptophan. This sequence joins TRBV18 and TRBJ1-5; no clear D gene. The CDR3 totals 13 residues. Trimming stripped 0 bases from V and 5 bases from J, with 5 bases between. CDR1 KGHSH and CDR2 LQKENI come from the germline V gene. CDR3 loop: CASSPPGDQPQHL. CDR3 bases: TGTGCCAGCTCACCACCCGGGGATCAGCCCCAGCATCTT.

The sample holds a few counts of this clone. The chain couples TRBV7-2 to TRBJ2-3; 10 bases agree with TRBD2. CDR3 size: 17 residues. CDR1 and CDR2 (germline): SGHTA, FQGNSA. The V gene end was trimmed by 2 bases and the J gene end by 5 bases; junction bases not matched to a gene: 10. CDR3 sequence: CASSLSSSGRRKDTQYF. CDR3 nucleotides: TGTGCCAGCAGCTTAAGCTCTAGCGGGAGACGTAAAGATACGCAGTATTTT.

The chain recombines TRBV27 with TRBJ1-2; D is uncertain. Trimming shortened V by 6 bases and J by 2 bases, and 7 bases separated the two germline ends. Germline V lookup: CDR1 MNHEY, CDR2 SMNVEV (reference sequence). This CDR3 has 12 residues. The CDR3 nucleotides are TGTGCCAGCAGGACCCAAAACTATGGCTACACCTTC. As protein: CASRTQNYGYTF.

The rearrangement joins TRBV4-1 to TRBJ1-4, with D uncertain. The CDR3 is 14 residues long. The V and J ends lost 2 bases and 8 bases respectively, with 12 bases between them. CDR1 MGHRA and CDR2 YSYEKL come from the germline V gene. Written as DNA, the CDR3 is TGCGCCAGCAGCCAAAGCCCCCTTGGGGAAAAACTGTTTTTT. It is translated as CASSQSPLGEKLFF.

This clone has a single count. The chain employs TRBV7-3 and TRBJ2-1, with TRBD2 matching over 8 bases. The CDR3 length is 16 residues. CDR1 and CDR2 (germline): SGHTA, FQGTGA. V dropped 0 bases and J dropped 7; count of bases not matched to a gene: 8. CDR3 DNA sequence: TGTGCCAGCAGCTTAACGCCCGGGAGGGCCGGTAATGAGCAGTTCTTC. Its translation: CASSLTPGRAGNEQFF.

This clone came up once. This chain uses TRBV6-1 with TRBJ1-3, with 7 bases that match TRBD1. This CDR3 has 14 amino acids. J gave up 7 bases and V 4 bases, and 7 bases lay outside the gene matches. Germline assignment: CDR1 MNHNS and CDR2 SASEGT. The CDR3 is CASSATGTDNTIYF. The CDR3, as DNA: TGTGCCAGCAGTGCGACCGGGACAGACAACACCATATATTTT.

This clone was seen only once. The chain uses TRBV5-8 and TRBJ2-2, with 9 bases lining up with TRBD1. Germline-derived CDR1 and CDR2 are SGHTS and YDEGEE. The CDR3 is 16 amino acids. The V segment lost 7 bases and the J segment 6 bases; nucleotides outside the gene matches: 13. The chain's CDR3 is CASASLGDRVSGELFF. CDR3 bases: TGTGCCAGCGCCTCCCTGGGGGACAGGGTTTCCGGGGAGCTGTTTTTT.

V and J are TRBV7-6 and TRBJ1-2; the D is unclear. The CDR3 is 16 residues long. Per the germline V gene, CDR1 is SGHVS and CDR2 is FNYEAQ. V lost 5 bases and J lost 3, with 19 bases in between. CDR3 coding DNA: TGTGCCAGCAGCGTAGGCCCAACGGGGAGCGACTATGGCTACACCTTC. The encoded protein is CASSVGPTGSDYGYTF.

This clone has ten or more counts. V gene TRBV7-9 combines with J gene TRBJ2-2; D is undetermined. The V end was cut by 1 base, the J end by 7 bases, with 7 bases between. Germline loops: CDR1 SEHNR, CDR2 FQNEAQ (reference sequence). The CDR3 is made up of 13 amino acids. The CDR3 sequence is CASSLVLNGELFF. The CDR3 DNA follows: TGTGCCAGCAGCTTAGTGTTGAACGGGGAGCTGTTTTTT.